The rows below give T cell receptor beta chains drawn from one sample of a study of OX40 agonist ivuxolimab in advanced cancers. Using immunoSEQ multiplex PCR, the repertoire was profiled, and TCRdb retains in-frame clones only, with some absent. The sample includes roughly 23,000 clones, 88% of them seen just once. This specimen consisted of CD4+ or CD8+ T cells sorted from blood, obtained in a trial of the OX40 agonist ivuxolimab. The receptors derive from an adult with an advanced solid tumor such as melanoma, head and neck, liver or kidney cancer. The CDR3 runs from the conserved cysteine through the conserved F or W. D genes are given only for firm matches. For some rows the clone size is stated as once, few or many, or as a class when expanded; others skip it.

D,V,size,J,CDR3,DNA
TRBD1,TRBV27,.,TRBJ2-7,CASSSPTGSGREQYF,TGTGCCAGCAGTTCTCCGACAGGGTCGGGACGGGAGCAGTACTTC
.,TRBV5-1,few,TRBJ1-1,CASSWELVGTEAFF,TGTGCCAGCAGCTGGGAACTGGTTGGCACTGAAGCTTTCTTT
TRBD2,TRBV28,.,TRBJ2-1,CASSFLAGVAYEQFF,TGTGCCAGCAGTTTTTTGGCGGGAGTTGCGTATGAGCAGTTCTTC
.,TRBV6-5,.,TRBJ2-7,CASSYNTGENLEQYF,TGTGCCAGCAGTTACAATACGGGAGAAAACCTCGAGCAGTACTTC
.,TRBV4-3,few,TRBJ2-5,CASSQEIYGETQYF,TGCGCCAGCAGCCAAGAGATTTACGGGGAGACCCAGTACTTC
.,TRBV2,.,TRBJ1-1,CASITRLLTANTEAFF,TGTGCCAGCATCACGAGACTACTGACAGCGAACACTGAAGCTTTCTTT
.,TRBV30,.,TRBJ2-7,CAWSAPYGREEQYF,TGTGCCTGGAGTGCTCCCTACGGCCGGGAGGAGCAGTACTTC
.,TRBV18,.,TRBJ2-5,CASSPGNQETQYF,TGTGCCAGCTCACCAGGGAACCAAGAGACCCAGTACTTC
.,TRBV6-6,.,TRBJ2-1,CASSYSWASAVNEQFF,TGTGCCAGCAGTTACTCGTGGGCTAGCGCCGTCAATGAGCAGTTCTTC
TRBD1,TRBV27,.,TRBJ2-7,CASRAGGDGGYEQYF,TGTGCCAGCAGGGCAGGGGGCGACGGGGGTTACGAGCAGTACTTC
.,TRBV5-1,.,TRBJ1-1,CASSLRTGTEAFF,TGCGCCAGCAGCTTGCGAACGGGGACTGAAGCTTTCTTT
.,TRBV9,.,TRBJ2-3,CASSINRGTDTQYF,TGTGCCAGCTCAATAAACAGGGGCACAGATACGCAGTATTTT
.,TRBV30,.,TRBJ2-3,CAWSSPAGADTQYF,TGTGCCTGGAGTTCCCCTGCGGGCGCAGATACGCAGTATTTT
.,TRBV19,once,TRBJ1-3,CASSMLDYSGNTIYF,TGTGCCAGTAGTATGCTGGACTACTCTGGAAACACCATATATTTT
TRBD1,TRBV14,.,TRBJ1-2,CASSPTGESNYGYTF,TGTGCCAGCAGCCCTACAGGGGAATCCAACTATGGCTACACCTTC
.,TRBV11-2,.,TRBJ2-7,CASSLGGTVSYEQYF,TGTGCCAGCAGCTTAGGGGGGACGGTTTCCTACGAGCAGTACTTC
.,TRBV9,.,TRBJ2-2,CASSSRTPNTGELFF,TGTGCCAGCAGCAGCCGGACACCGAACACCGGGGAGCTGTTTTTT
TRBD2,TRBV7-2,.,TRBJ2-5,CASSSGNSETQYF,TGTGCCAGCAGCAGCGGGAACTCAGAGACCCAGTACTTC
TRBD1,TRBV25-1,once,TRBJ2-2,CASSESDRGPDTGELFF,TGTGCCAGCAGTGAATCGGACAGGGGGCCTGACACCGGGGAGCTGTTTTTT
.,TRBV30,.,TRBJ1-5,CAWSVGPGGNQPQHF,TGTGCCTGGAGTGTAGGTCCAGGGGGCAATCAGCCCCAGCATTTT
.,TRBV29-1,.,TRBJ1-1,CSVSTGGNTEAFF,TGCAGCGTTTCGACAGGAGGAAACACTGAAGCTTTCTTT
.,TRBV7-6,.,TRBJ2-7,CASGDFYEQYF,TGTGCCAGTGGGGACTTCTACGAGCAGTACTTC
.,TRBV5-8,.,TRBJ1-1,CASSARGRQAAAFF,TGTGCCAGCAGCGCAAGGGGAAGACAGGCAGCGGCTTTCTTT
.,TRBV11-3,few,TRBJ1-1,CASSSIQPPLNTEAFF,TGTGCCAGCAGCTCCATCCAACCACCACTGAACACTGAAGCTTTCTTT
.,TRBV13,once,TRBJ2-1,CASSLLADLGNEQFF,TGTGCCAGCAGCTTACTTGCGGACCTCGGCAATGAGCAGTTCTTC
.,TRBV18,.,TRBJ2-5,CASSPSNAGTAYQETQYF,TGTGCCAGCTCACCATCCAATGCCGGGACGGCTTACCAAGAGACCCAGTACTTC
.,TRBV11-2,.,TRBJ1-3,CASSSAVDSGNTIYF,TGTGCCAGCAGCTCGGCCGTTGATTCTGGAAACACCATATATTTT
TRBD1,TRBV9,.,TRBJ1-2,CASNAGTGGYGYTF,TGTGCCAGCAACGCCGGGACAGGGGGATATGGCTACACCTTC
TRBD1,TRBV15,.,TRBJ2-2,CATSRPGTARTGELFF,TGTGCCACCAGCAGACCCGGGACAGCCAGAACCGGGGAGCTGTTTTTT
TRBD2,TRBV7-9,.,TRBJ2-2,CASSLVVAGGSTGELFF,TGTGCCAGCAGCTTGGTAGTAGCGGGAGGTAGTACCGGGGAGCTGTTTTTT
TRBD2,TRBV9,.,TRBJ2-7,CASSPGGSAYEQYF,TGTGCCAGCTCACCGGGCGGGAGTGCCTACGAGCAGTACTTC
.,TRBV19,few,TRBJ2-3,CASSIAGGALSTDTQYF,TGTGCCAGTAGTATAGCTGGGGGGGCCCTATCCACAGATACGCAGTATTTT
TRBD1,TRBV28,.,TRBJ1-2,CAIQTRLLPGQGPSYGYTF,TGTGCCATCCAAACGAGGCTCTTACCGGGACAGGGGCCGAGCTATGGCTACACCTTC
TRBD2,TRBV2,once,TRBJ2-7,CASNARASGSSYEQYF,TGTGCCAGCAACGCCCGGGCTAGCGGGAGCTCCTACGAGCAGTACTTC
TRBD2,TRBV7-2,few,TRBJ2-7,CASSLAFLAGVEQYF,TGTGCCAGCAGCTTAGCGTTCCTAGCGGGAGTCGAGCAGTACTTC
TRBD1,TRBV11-2,.,TRBJ2-7,CASLGTGGSYEQYF,TGTGCCAGCCTAGGGACAGGGGGATCCTACGAGCAGTACTTC
TRBD2,TRBV27,.,TRBJ2-3,CASSLGTSGKTDTQYF,TGTGCCAGCAGTTTGGGGACTAGCGGGAAGACAGATACGCAGTATTTT
TRBD2,TRBV5-1,.,TRBJ2-5,CASRPGLAGRYQETQYF,TGCGCCAGCCGACCCGGACTAGCGGGACGGTACCAAGAGACCCAGTACTTC
TRBD2,TRBV15,.,TRBJ2-1,CATSRGTSGSSYNEQFF,TGTGCCACCAGCAGAGGGACTAGCGGGAGTTCCTACAATGAGCAGTTCTTC
.,TRBV4-1,.,TRBJ2-7,CASSQGGVAYEQYF,TGCGCCAGCAGCCAAGGCGGGGTAGCCTACGAGCAGTACTTC
TRBD2,TRBV7-2,few,TRBJ2-7,CASSLLLAGMGYEQYF,TGTGCCAGCAGCTTACTACTAGCGGGAATGGGCTACGAGCAGTACTTC
.,TRBV14,.,TRBJ1-2,CASSQDGQMYGYTF,TGTGCCAGCAGCCAAGATGGGCAGATGTATGGCTACACCTTC
.,TRBV4-3,.,TRBJ2-1,CASSHRGLDEQFF,TGCGCCAGCAGCCACAGAGGGCTGGATGAGCAGTTCTTC
TRBD2,TRBV4-1,.,TRBJ2-7,CASSPGTTISYEQYF,TGCGCCAGCAGCCCCGGGACTACGATCTCCTACGAGCAGTACTTC
.,TRBV7-8,few,TRBJ2-1,CASTPPAGSYNEQFF,TGTGCCAGCACCCCTCCGGCCGGGTCCTACAATGAGCAGTTCTTC
.,TRBV27,.,TRBJ2-3,CASSVGDTRTDTQYF,TGTGCCAGCAGTGTCGGGGACACCCGCACAGATACGCAGTATTTT
.,TRBV7-9,.,TRBJ1-3,CASSPRDTIYF,TGTGCCAGCAGCCCCCGGGACACCATATATTTT
.,TRBV7-8,.,TRBJ1-2,CASSSDYGYTF,TGTGCCAGCAGCTCCGACTATGGCTACACCTTC
TRBD1,TRBV5-1,.,TRBJ2-7,CASSLGTGVAYEQYF,TGCGCCAGCAGCTTGGGGACAGGGGTTGCCTACGAGCAGTACTTC
TRBD2,TRBV7-9,.,TRBJ2-3,CASSLVGLAGYTDTQYF,TGTGCCAGCAGCTTAGTGGGACTAGCGGGCTACACAGATACGCAGTATTTT
.,TRBV19,.,TRBJ1-1,CASSNGGVMNTEAFF,TGTGCCAGTAGTAATGGGGGGGTAATGAACACTGAAGCTTTCTTT
.,TRBV27,once,TRBJ1-5,CASSPRDGSSNQPQHF,TGTGCCAGCAGTCCCCGGGACGGCTCTAGCAATCAGCCCCAGCATTTT
.,TRBV15,.,TRBJ1-5,CATSTTRGAGQPQHF,TGTGCCACCAGCACAACTAGGGGGGCTGGTCAGCCCCAGCATTTT
.,TRBV2,.,TRBJ1-2,CATQRGAGHYGYTF,TGTGCCACCCAGAGAGGAGCCGGGCACTATGGCTACACCTTC